The rows below give T cell receptor beta chains drawn from one sample of a study of blood T cells in healthy people across ages. TCRdb re-called the 5' RACE reads through MiXCR, storing one row per CDR3 protein. The top ten clones hold roughly 24% of a sample with around 1,800,000 distinct CDR3 sequences, about 39% of them seen once. The source material was blood. These receptors were obtained from a human donor in good health. Both conserved end residues are part of each CDR3. A D gene is named only where the DNA matches it firmly. Part of the rows lack a size; the others show once, few, many or a class for expanded clones.

V gene,J gene,D gene,clone size,CDR3 protein,CDR3 DNA
TRBV20-1,TRBJ2-1,-,-,CSARLTGIPEQFF,TGCAGTGCTAGACTAACAGGGATCCCTGAGCAGTTCTTC
TRBV5-1,TRBJ1-4,-,-,CASSPTTFYEKLFF,TGCGCCAGCAGCCCGACAACCTTCTATGAAAAACTGTTTTTT
TRBV9,TRBJ1-1,-,-,CASSLREGEYTEAFF,TGTGCCAGCAGCCTAAGGGAAGGGGAGTACACTGAAGCTTTCTTT
TRBV2,TRBJ2-1,-,-,CASSWAGEQFF,TGTGCCAGCAGTTGGGCAGGGGAGCAGTTCTTC
TRBV25-1,TRBJ1-2,-,few,CASRSNRQVVGGYTF,TGTGCCAGCAGGTCTAATCGGCAAGTTGTGGGTGGCTACACCTTC
TRBV9,TRBJ1-5,-,-,CASSVGGQPNQPQHF,TGTGCCAGCAGCGTAGGTGGTCAACCCAATCAGCCCCAGCATTTT
TRBV5-1,TRBJ2-7,-,-,CASRSDRWIEQYF,TGCGCCAGCAGGTCTGACAGGTGGATCGAGCAGTACTTC
TRBV7-2,TRBJ1-6,TRBD1,-,CASSLVPGTGIYNSPLHF,TGTGCCAGCAGCTTAGTTCCCGGGACAGGGATATATAATTCACCCCTCCACTTT
TRBV7-9,TRBJ2-1,-,-,CASSLGLEHHEQFF,TGTGCCAGCAGCTTGGGTCTAGAACATCATGAGCAGTTCTTC
TRBV12-3/TRBV12-4,TRBJ2-4,-,-,CASSIGGQQNIQYF,TGTGCCAGCAGTATCGGGGGACAGCAAAACATTCAGTACTTC
TRBV3-1,TRBJ2-2,TRBD1,-,CASKQGAVVTGELFF,TGTGCCAGCAAACAGGGGGCGGTTGTCACCGGGGAGCTGTTTTTT
TRBV4-1,TRBJ2-7,-,-,CASSQDRNPTYEQYF,TGCGCCAGCAGCCAAGATAGGAACCCGACCTACGAGCAGTACTTC
TRBV7-9,TRBJ2-1,TRBD1,-,CASSLGDREVNEQFF,TGTGCCAGCAGCTTAGGGGACAGGGAGGTGAATGAGCAGTTCTTC
TRBV19,TRBJ1-5,-,-,CASSNKGMDSNQPQHF,TGTGCCAGTAGTAATAAGGGGATGGATAGCAATCAGCCCCAGCATTTT
TRBV13,TRBJ1-5,-,-,CASSFSPGNQPQHF,TGTGCCAGCAGTTTCAGTCCGGGCAATCAGCCCCAGCATTTT
TRBV7-2,TRBJ2-7,TRBD1,few,CASSLEGQGLPTTYEQYF,TGTGCCAGCAGCTTAGAGGGACAGGGCCTACCGACCACTTACGAGCAGTACTTC
TRBV11-2,TRBJ1-1,-,-,CASSFRQAMNTEAFF,TGTGCCAGCAGCTTCCGACAGGCAATGAACACTGAAGCTTTCTTT
TRBV4-3,TRBJ2-7,-,-,CASSQGLASDYEQCF,TGCGCCAGCAGCCAAGGGCTCGCATCAGACTACGAGCAGTGCTTC
TRBV7-9,TRBJ2-5,TRBD1,once,CASSSTGTGARETQYF,TGTGCCAGCAGCTCCACCGGGACAGGGGCGCGGGAGACCCAGTACTTC
TRBV7-3,TRBJ2-4,-,-,CASSLDSVAKNIQYF,TGTGCCAGCAGCTTGGACAGCGTTGCCAAAAACATTCAGTACTTC
TRBV6-6,TRBJ1-5,-,few,CAISYGGDQPQHF,TGTGCCATCTCCTACGGAGGGGATCAGCCCCAGCATTTT
TRBV2,TRBJ1-4,TRBD1,once,CASRFSGTGIEKLFF,TGTGCCAGCAGATTTTCCGGGACAGGCATTGAAAAACTGTTTTTT
TRBV27,TRBJ2-7,-,few,CATKRQGKQYEQYF,TGTGCCACCAAACGGCAGGGCAAGCAGTACGAGCAGTACTTC
TRBV27,TRBJ1-5,-,-,CASSPIPGCDQPQHF,TGTGCCAGCAGCCCAATCCCAGGGTGCGATCAGCCCCAGCATTTT
TRBV5-1,TRBJ1-6,TRBD1,once,CASSWDRGSGALHF,TGCGCCAGCAGCTGGGACAGAGGGAGTGGGGCCCTCCACTTT
TRBV28,TRBJ2-1,TRBD2,-,CASSLGSGAHFEQFF,TGTGCCAGCAGTTTGGGTAGCGGGGCTCATTTTGAGCAGTTCTTC
TRBV15,TRBJ2-7,TRBD1,-,CATSRQTGAAYEQYF,TGTGCCACCAGCAGACAGACAGGGGCGGCCTACGAGCAGTACTTC
TRBV28,TRBJ2-7,-,-,CASSLRAHSFYEQYF,TGTGCCAGCAGTTTACGGGCCCACAGTTTCTACGAGCAGTACTTC
TRBV6-2/TRBV6-3,TRBJ2-1,-,-,CASSHMGSGEDEQFF,TGTGCCAGCAGTCACATGGGGTCCGGGGAGGATGAGCAGTTCTTC
TRBV3-1,TRBJ1-5,-,-,CASSHNGQPQHF,TGTGCCAGCAGCCATAATGGTCAGCCCCAGCATTTT
TRBV11-2,TRBJ2-7,-,-,CASSSQARTQKTYEQYF,TGTGCCAGCAGCTCGCAGGCACGGACACAAAAAACCTACGAGCAGTACTTC
TRBV7-8,TRBJ2-7,TRBD1,-,CASSLGAGGYSYEQYF,TGTGCCAGCAGCTTAGGTGCAGGGGGCTACTCCTACGAGCAGTACTTC
TRBV27,TRBJ2-1,TRBD1,-,CASSLEGQGIYNEQFF,TGTGCCAGCAGTTTAGAGGGACAGGGGATCTACAATGAGCAGTTCTTC
TRBV5-1,TRBJ2-7,TRBD2,few,CASSFDTSGGYEQYF,TGCGCCAGCAGCTTCGACACCTCCGGGGGGTACGAGCAGTACTTC
TRBV20-1,TRBJ2-1,TRBD2,few,CSARPRLAEAEQFF,TGCAGTGCCCGCCCGCGACTAGCTGAAGCTGAGCAGTTCTTC
TRBV9,TRBJ1-4,-,few,CASSVGGGSNEKLFF,TGTGCCAGCAGCGTAGGTGGAGGGTCAAATGAAAAACTGTTTTTT
TRBV20-1,TRBJ1-6,TRBD1,-,CSAKRQGRGSPLHF,TGCAGTGCTAAAAGACAGGGAAGGGGATCACCCCTCCACTTT
TRBV12-3/TRBV12-4,TRBJ1-2,-,-,CASSSALVVPTGGYTF,TGTGCCAGCAGTTCGGCCTTAGTCGTCCCGACAGGTGGCTACACCTTC
TRBV12-3/TRBV12-4,TRBJ1-1,-,-,CASSDYVNTEAFF,TGTGCCAGCAGTGACTACGTGAACACTGAAGCTTTCTTT
TRBV20-1,TRBJ1-2,-,few,CSASWGAHYGYTF,TGCAGTGCTAGCTGGGGGGCTCACTATGGCTACACCTTC
TRBV6-6,TRBJ1-4,-,-,CASRPRQESIPFF,TGTGCCAGCAGACCACGACAGGAATCAATTCCGTTTTTT
TRBV29-1,TRBJ2-5,-,-,CSVDGTDPRETQYF,TGCAGCGTTGACGGGACTGACCCCAGAGAGACCCAGTACTTC
TRBV7-2,TRBJ1-2,-,-,CASSLASRRGNGYTF,TGTGCCAGCAGCTTAGCGTCTCGTAGAGGGAATGGCTACACCTTC
TRBV7-9,TRBJ1-1,-,-,CASSGGGREAFF,TGTGCCAGCAGCGGGGGAGGGCGTGAAGCTTTCTTT
TRBV7-2,TRBJ1-2,-,-,CASSLALRGYTF,TGTGCCAGCAGCTTAGCGTTACGGGGCTACACCTTC
TRBV7-3,TRBJ1-6,-,-,CASSPGVGSPLHF,TGTGCCAGCAGCCCCGGGGTGGGGTCACCCCTCCACTTT
TRBV4-1,TRBJ2-5,TRBD2,-,CASSPWGAGGPKTQYF,TGCGCCAGCAGCCCCTGGGGAGCGGGGGGGCCTAAGACCCAGTACTTC
TRBV7-6,TRBJ1-2,TRBD1,few,CASSLGPTPTGEGYTF,TGTGCCAGCAGCTTAGGACCCACCCCGACAGGGGAGGGCTACACCTTC
TRBV7-6,TRBJ2-5,TRBD1,few,CASSLPDRDTSETQYF,TGTGCCAGCAGCTTACCGGACAGGGACACGTCGGAGACCCAGTACTTC
TRBV20-1,TRBJ2-3,TRBD2,-,CGGELSGGTSTDTQYF,TGCGGGGGGGAGTTGAGTGGGGGGACGAGCACAGATACGCAGTATTTT
TRBV27,TRBJ2-1,TRBD1,-,CASRMSGQPYNEQFF,TGTGCCAGCAGAATGTCGGGACAGCCCTACAATGAGCAGTTCTTC